This T cell receptor beta chain emerged from a study of control samples from healthy donors and cancer patients (dated by TCRdb to 2020 to 2021). Receptor libraries were prepared by the immunoSEQ multiplex PCR assay. TCRdb re-hosts the immuneACCESS table, in-frame sequences only. Its copies lack some clones; in the studies checked, an unresolved V gene accounts for under half of them, and the cause for the rest is not known. The sample table holds about 50,000 clones, of which about 93% were seen once. The ten biggest clones cover roughly a quarter of the sample. On this clone itself: Its target antigen remains unknown. Base qualities were left out, and no much larger clone turns up one base away.

The CDR3, from cysteine to phenylalanine, totals 12 residues. Of all the DNA, just the CDR3 is kept, 36 bases in frame from base 1. From a lookup of the germline V gene, CDR1 and CDR2 are SQVTM and ANQGSEA. V loses 4 bases of germline sequence and J loses 5 bases, and the interval between the two ends is 11 bases. Sequencing was performed on PBMCs. The origin of this receptor is a woman in her 50s with head and neck cancer. The chain is assembled from TRBV29-1 and TRBJ2-5; the D segment cannot be called with confidence. CDR3 loop: CSVGQLGETQYF. The sequence in DNA is TGCAGCGTTGGTCAACTCGGGGAGACCCAGTACTTC.